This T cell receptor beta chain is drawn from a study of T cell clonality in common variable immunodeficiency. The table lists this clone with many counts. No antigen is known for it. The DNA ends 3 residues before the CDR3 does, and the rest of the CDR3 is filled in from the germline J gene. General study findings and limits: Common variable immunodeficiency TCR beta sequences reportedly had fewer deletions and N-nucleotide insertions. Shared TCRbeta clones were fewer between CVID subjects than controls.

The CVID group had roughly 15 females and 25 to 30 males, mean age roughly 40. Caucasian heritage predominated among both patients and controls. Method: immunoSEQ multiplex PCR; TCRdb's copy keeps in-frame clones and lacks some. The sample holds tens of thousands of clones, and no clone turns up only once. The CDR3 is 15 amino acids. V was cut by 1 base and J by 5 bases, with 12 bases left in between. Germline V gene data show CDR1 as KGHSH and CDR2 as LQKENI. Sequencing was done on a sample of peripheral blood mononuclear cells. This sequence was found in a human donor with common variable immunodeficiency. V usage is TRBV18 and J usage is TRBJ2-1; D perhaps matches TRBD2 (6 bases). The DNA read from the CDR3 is TGTGCCAGCTCACCACTCGCGGGAAGGAACAATGAG. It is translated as CASSPLAGRNNE. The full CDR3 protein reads CASSPLAGRNNEQFF.